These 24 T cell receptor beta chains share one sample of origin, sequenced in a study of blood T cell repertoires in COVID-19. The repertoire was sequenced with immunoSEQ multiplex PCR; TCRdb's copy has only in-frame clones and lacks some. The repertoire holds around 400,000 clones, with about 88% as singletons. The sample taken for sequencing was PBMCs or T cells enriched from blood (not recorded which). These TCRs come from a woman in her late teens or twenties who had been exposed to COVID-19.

CDR3 DNA: TGTGCCAGCACCTTCGGAGCTAGCGGGAGTTATGGGGCCTACGAGCAGTACTTC. This translates into CASTFGASGSYGAYEQYF. The rearrangement joins TRBV7-6 to TRBJ2-7, with TRBD2 matching 10 bases. Germline CDR1 SGHVS, CDR2 FNYEAQ. The length of the CDR3 is 18 residues. The J segment lost 2 bases and the V segment lost 7 bases, leaving 17 bases of the junction unmatched. The whole variable domain, remainder taken from reference TRBV7-6 and TRBJ2-7, is GAGVSQSPRYKVTKRGQDVALRCDPISGHVSLYWYRQALGQGPEFLTYFNYEAQQDKSGLPNDRFSAERPEGSISTLTIQRTEQRDSAMYRCASTFGASGSYGAYEQYFGPGTRLTVT.

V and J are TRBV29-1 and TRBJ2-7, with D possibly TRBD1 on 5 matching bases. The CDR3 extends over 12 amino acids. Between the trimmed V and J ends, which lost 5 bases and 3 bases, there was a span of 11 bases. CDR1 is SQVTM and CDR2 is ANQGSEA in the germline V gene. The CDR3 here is CSVISTVYEQYF. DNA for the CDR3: TGCAGCGTTATTTCGACAGTCTACGAGCAGTACTTC.

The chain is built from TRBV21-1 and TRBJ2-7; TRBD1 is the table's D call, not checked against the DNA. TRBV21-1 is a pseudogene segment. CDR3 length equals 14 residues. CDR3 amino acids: CASSKEGETYEQYF. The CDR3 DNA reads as TGTGCCAGCAGCAAAGAAGGGGAAACCTACGAGCAGTACTTC.

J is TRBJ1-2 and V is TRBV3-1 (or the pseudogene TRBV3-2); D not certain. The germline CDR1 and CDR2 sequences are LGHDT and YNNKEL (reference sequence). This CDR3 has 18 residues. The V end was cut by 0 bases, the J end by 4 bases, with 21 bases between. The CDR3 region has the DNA TGTGCCAGCAGCCAAGAAGAAGCCCACAGACCTGGTGGCTATGGCTACACCTTC. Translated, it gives CASSQEEAHRPGGYGYTF.

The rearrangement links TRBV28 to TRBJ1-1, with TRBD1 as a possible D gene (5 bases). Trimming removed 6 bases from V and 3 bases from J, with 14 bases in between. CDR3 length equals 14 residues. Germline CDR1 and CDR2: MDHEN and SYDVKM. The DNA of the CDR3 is TGTGCCAGCAGATTCCAGGGTTACGACACTGAAGCTTTCTTT. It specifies CASRFQGYDTEAFF.

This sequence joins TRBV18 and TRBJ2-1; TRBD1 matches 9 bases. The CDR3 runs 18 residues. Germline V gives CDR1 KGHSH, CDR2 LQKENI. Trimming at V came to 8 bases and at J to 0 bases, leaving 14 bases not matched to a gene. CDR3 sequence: CASPRDRETPASYNEQFF. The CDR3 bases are TGTGCCAGCCCTCGGGACAGGGAGACCCCAGCCTCCTACAATGAGCAGTTCTTC.

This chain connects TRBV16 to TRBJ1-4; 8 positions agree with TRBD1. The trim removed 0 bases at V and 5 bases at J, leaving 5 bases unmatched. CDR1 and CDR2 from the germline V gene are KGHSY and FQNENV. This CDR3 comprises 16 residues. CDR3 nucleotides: TGTGCCAGCAGCCAATCTATGACAGGGGCGAATGAAAAACTGTTTTTT. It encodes CASSQSMTGANEKLFF. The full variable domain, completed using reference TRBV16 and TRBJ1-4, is GEEVAQTPKHLVRGEGQKAKLYCAPIKGHSYVFWYQQVLKNEFKFLISFQNENVFDETGMPKERFSAKCLPNSPCSLEIQATKLEDSAVYFCASSQSMTGANEKLFFGSGTQLSVL.

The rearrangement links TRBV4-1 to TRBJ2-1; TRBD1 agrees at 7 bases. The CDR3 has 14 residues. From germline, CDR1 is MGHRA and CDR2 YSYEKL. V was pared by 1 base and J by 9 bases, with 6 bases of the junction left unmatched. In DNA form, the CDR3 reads TGCGCCAGCAGCCAAGTGAAGGGGGCTAGTGAGCAGTTCTTC. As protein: CASSQVKGASEQFF.

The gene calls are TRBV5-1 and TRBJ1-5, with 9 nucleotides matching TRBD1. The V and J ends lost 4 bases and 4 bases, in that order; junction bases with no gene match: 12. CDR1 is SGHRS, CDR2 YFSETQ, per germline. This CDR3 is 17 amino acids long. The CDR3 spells CASSLYPQGATNQPQHF. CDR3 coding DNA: TGCGCCAGCAGCCTTTACCCACAGGGGGCGACGAATCAGCCCCAGCATTTT.

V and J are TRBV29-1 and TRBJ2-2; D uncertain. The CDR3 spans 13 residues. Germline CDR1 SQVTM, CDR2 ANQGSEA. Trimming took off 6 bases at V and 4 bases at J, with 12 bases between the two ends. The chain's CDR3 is CSVAEVGTGELFF. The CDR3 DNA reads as TGCAGCGTAGCCGAGGTTGGCACCGGGGAGCTGTTTTTT.

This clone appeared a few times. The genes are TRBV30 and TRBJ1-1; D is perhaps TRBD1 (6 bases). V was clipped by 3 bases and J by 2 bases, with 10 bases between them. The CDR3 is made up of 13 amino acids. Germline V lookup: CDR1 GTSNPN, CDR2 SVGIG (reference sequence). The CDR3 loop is CAWSLDSNTEAFF. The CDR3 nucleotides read TGTGCCTGGAGCTTGGACAGCAACACTGAAGCTTTCTTT.

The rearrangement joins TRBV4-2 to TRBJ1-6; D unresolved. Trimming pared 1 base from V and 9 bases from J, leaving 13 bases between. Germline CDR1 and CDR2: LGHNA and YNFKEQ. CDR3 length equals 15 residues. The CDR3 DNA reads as TGTGCCAGCAGCCAAGGAGGGCCAATCGGTTCACCCCTCCACTTT. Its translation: CASSQGGPIGSPLHF.

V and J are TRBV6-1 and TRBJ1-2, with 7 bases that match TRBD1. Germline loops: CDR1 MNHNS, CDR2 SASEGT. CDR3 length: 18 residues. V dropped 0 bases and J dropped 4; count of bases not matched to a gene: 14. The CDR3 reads CASSEAPPYRGFVYGYTF. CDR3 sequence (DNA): TGTGCCAGCAGTGAAGCGCCCCCATACAGGGGATTTGTCTATGGCTACACCTTC.

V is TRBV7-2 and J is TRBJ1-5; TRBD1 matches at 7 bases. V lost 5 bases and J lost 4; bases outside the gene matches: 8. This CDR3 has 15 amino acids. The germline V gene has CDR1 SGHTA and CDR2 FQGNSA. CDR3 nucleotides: TGTGCCAGCAGCATCCGGACAGGCCTAAATCAGCCCCAGCATTTT. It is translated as CASSIRTGLNQPQHF.

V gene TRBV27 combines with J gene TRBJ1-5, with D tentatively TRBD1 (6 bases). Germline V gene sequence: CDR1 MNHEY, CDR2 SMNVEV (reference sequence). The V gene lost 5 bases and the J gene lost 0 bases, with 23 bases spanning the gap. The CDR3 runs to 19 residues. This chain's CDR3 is CASSPPPPGQEYSNQPQHF. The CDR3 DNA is TGTGCCAGCAGTCCTCCCCCACCGGGACAAGAGTATAGCAATCAGCCCCAGCATTTT.

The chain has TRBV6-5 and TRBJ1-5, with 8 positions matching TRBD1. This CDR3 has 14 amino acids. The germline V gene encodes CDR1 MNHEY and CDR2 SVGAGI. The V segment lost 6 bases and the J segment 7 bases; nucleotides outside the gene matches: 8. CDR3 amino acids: CASRDQGAGQPQHF. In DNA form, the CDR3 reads TGTGCCAGCAGGGATCAGGGGGCGGGACAGCCCCAGCATTTT.

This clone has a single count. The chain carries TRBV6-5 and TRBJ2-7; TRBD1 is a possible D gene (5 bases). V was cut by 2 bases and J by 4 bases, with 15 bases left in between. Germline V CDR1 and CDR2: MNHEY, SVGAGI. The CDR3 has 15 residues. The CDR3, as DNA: TGTGCCAGCAGTTACGGGCAGGGCTTGGCTTACGAGCAGTACTTC. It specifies CASSYGQGLAYEQYF.

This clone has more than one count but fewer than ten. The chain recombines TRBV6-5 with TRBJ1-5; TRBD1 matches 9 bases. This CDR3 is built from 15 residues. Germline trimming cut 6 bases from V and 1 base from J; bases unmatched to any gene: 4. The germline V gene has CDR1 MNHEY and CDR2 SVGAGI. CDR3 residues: CASRADRGSNQPQHF. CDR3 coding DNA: TGTGCCAGCAGGGCGGACAGGGGAAGCAATCAGCCCCAGCATTTT.

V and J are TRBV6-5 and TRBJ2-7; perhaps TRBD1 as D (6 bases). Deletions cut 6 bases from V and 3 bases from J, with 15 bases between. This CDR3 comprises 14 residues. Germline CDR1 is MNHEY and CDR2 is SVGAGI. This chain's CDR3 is CASRGQFLNYEQYF. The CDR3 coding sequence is TGTGCCAGCAGAGGACAGTTCCTTAACTACGAGCAGTACTTC.

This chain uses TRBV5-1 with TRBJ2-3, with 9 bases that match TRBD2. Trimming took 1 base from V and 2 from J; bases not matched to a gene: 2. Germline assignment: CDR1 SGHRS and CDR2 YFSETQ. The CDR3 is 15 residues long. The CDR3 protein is CASSLLAGLTDTQYF. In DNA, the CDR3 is TGCGCCAGCAGCTTGCTAGCGGGACTCACAGATACGCAGTATTTT.

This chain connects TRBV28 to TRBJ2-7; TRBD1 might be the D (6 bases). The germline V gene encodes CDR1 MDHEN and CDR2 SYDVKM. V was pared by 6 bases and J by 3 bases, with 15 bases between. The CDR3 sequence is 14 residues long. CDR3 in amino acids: CASRGGKLHYEQYF. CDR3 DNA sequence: TGTGCCAGCAGAGGGGGAAAGCTGCACTACGAGCAGTACTTC.

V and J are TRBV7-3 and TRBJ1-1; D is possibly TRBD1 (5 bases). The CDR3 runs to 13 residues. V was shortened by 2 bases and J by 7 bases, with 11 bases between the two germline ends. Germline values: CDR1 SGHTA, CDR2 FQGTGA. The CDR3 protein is CASSLGPDSEAFF. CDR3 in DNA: TGTGCCAGCAGCTTAGGGCCAGACAGTGAAGCTTTCTTT.

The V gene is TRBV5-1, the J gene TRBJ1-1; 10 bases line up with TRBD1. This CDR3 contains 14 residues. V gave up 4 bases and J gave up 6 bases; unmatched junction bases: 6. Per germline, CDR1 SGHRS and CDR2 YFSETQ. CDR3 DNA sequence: TGCGCCAGCAGCACGACAGGGGGCATCGCTGAAGCTTTCTTT. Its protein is CASSTTGGIAEAFF.

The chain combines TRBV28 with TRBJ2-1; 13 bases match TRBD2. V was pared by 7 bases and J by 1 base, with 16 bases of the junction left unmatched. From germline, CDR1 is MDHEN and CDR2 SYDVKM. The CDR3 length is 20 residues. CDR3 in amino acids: CASNQPRGTSGNGSYNEQFF. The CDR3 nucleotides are TGTGCCAGCAATCAACCCAGGGGGACTAGCGGGAACGGATCCTACAATGAGCAGTTCTTC.